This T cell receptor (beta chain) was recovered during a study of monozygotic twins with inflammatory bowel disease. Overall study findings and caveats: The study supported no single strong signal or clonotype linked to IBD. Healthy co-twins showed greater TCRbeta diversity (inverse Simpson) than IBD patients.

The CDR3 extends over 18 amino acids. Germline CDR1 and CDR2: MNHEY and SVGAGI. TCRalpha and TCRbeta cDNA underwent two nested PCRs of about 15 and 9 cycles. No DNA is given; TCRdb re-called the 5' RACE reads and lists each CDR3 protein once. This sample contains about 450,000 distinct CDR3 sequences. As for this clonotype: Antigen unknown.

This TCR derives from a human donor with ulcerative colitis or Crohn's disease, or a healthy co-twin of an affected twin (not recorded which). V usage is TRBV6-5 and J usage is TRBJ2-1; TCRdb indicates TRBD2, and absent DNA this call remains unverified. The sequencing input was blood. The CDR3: CASSYLPGLAGATNEQFF.